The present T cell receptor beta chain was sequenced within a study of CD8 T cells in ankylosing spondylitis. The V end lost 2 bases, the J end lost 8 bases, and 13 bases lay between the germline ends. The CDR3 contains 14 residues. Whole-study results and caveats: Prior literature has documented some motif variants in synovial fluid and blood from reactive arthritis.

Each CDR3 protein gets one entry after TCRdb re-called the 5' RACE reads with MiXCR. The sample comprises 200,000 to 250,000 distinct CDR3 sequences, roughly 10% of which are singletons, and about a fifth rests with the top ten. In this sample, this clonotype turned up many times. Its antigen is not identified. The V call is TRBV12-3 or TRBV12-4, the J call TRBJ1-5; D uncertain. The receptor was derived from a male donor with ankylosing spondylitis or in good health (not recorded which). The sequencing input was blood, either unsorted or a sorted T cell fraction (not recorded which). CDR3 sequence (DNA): TGTGCCAGCAGTTTATTTTTGGGTAGGGAGCCCCAGCATTTT. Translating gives CASSLFLGREPQHF.